This T cell receptor (beta chain) was recovered during a study of blood T cell repertoires in COVID-19. Study summary: From the United States, Italy and Spain came samples of acute and convalescent COVID-19. Sources were T cells, B-cell-depleted T cells, or PBMCs; the material itself was cDNA or gDNA.

Germline V gives CDR1 LNHDA, CDR2 SQIVND (reference sequence). V lost 2 bases and J lost 15, with 25 bases in between. This CDR3 has 16 residues. As handled by the study authors: For nucleated cells, counts were estimated from reference gene primer amplification. The protocol was immunoSEQ multiplex PCR, while the TCRdb copy is restricted to in-frame clones and leaves out a portion. The V and J calls and clone size come from that table; D and trimming were worked out from the DNA. The top ten clones hold roughly 6.8% of a sample with about 180,000 clones, 80% of them seen once. This rearrangement joins TRBV19 to TRBJ1-4; D possibly corresponds to TRBD1 (6 bases). Sequencing was done on a sample of peripheral blood. The TCR originated in a man aged 70 or older with active or convalescent COVID-19. CDR3 sequence: CASSIKADRTTGNMFF. As DNA, the CDR3 is TGTGCCAGTAGTATAAAAGCCGACAGGACCACGGGTAATATGTTTTTT.